This T cell receptor beta chain was captured by sequencing in a study of blood T cell repertoires in COVID-19. In the study's own analysis: The assay estimated nucleated cells by amplifying reference gene primers. The data were produced by immunoSEQ multiplex PCR, yet TCRdb's version contains in-frame clones alone and is incomplete. The DNA gave D and trimming, while V, J and clone size come from that table. The repertoire holds some 130,000 clones, with roughly 86% as singletons. V shed 3 bases and J shed 1 base, with 6 bases lying between them. There are 13 residues in the CDR3. Germline V gives CDR1 SGHNT, CDR2 YENEEA.

Sequencing was carried out using peripheral blood. The sequence came from a woman in her forties or fifties who had recovered from COVID-19. The chain is built from TRBV11-3 and TRBJ1-1, with D maybe TRBD1 (5 bases). This CDR3 is CASSLDKNTEAFF. The CDR3 DNA reads as TGTGCCAGCAGCTTGGACAAGAACACTGAAGCTTTCTTT. Combining the CDR3 with reference TRBV11-3 and TRBJ1-1 gives the whole variable domain EAGVVQSPRYKIIEKKQPVAFWCNPISGHNTLYWYLQNLGQGPELLIRYENEEAVDDSQLPKDRFSAERLKGVDSTLKIQPAELGDSAVYLCASSLDKNTEAFFGQGTRLTVV.